This entry lists 28 T cell receptor beta chains sequenced from one sample in a study of CD8 T cells in Susac syndrome. cDNA came from roughly 0.53 to 1 ug RNA primed by random hexamers. MiXCR, run by TCRdb on the immunoSEQ multiplex PCR reads, gives a single entry per CDR3 protein. This sample has 150,000 to 250,000 distinct CDR3 sequences, with 90% to 95% found just once. The source material was CD4+ T cells from PBMCs. The receptors shown here come from a human donor with multiple sclerosis.

This sequence joins TRBV30 and TRBJ2-5, with 8 bases fitting TRBD2. V lost 2 bases, J lost 2 bases, and 7 bases stayed unmatched. Germline-derived CDR1 and CDR2 are GTSNPN and SVGIG (reference sequence). The CDR3 is 15 amino acids. In DNA form, the CDR3 reads TGTGCCTGGAGTATTCGCGGGGGGATTCAAGAGACCCAGTACTTC. This translates into CAWSIRGGIQETQYF.

This chain uses TRBV14 with TRBJ1-1, with D unresolved. Germline CDR1 reads SGHDN; CDR2 reads FVKESK. This CDR3 region has 14 residues. V lost 1 base and J lost 1, with 7 bases in between. The CDR3 nucleotides are TGTGCCAGCAGCCAAGTTAGGCGGAACACTGAAGCTTTCTTT. Residues: CASSQVRRNTEAFF.

The chain combines TRBV5-6 with TRBJ2-4; D is uncertain. CDR3 size: 15 residues. V lost 0 bases and J 0 bases, leaving 7 bases between the germline ends. Germline lookup yields CDR1 SGHDT and CDR2 YYEEEE. DNA for the CDR3: TGTGCCAGCAGCTTGGGGCGGTTAGCCAAAAACATTCAGTACTTC. This sequence encodes CASSLGRLAKNIQYF.

The chain uses TRBV7-2 and TRBJ1-1; D not resolved. Per the germline V gene, CDR1 is SGHTA and CDR2 is FQGNSA. With 8 bases removed from V and 0 bases from J, the gap between germline ends came to 10 bases. The CDR3 contains 13 residues. The CDR3 region has the DNA TGTGCCAGCGGTTGGGGAGTGAACACTGAAGCTTTCTTT. Protein sequence: CASGWGVNTEAFF.

The J gene is TRBJ1-3, the V gene TRBV20-1, with D hard to call. V was trimmed by 5 bases and J by 3 bases, leaving 11 bases between them. This CDR3 has 13 residues. Germline loops: CDR1 DFQATT, CDR2 SNEGSKA (reference sequence). This CDR3 is CSAALPSGNTIYF. Written as DNA, the CDR3 is TGCAGTGCTGCCCTCCCCAGTGGAAACACCATATATTTT.

The V call is TRBV2, the J call TRBJ1-5; 9 nucleotides line up with TRBD1. Germline V lookup: CDR1 SNHLY, CDR2 FYNNEI. CDR3 length equals 15 residues. The V segment lost 4 bases and the J segment 6 bases; nucleotides outside the gene matches: 7. CDR3 DNA: TGTGCCAGCAGTGGTACAGGGGGCGCGGGTCAGCCCCAGCATTTT. This gives the protein CASSGTGGAGQPQHF.

This chain uses TRBV15 with TRBJ1-2, with D perhaps TRBD1 (5 bases). The CDR3 contains 13 residues. Trimming cost V 0 bases and J 7 bases, with 9 bases left between them. Germline-derived CDR1 and CDR2 are LNHNV and YYDKDF (reference sequence). This CDR3 is CATSRESGFGYTF. Here the CDR3 DNA reads TGTGCCACCAGCAGAGAGTCAGGGTTTGGCTACACCTTC.

This clonotype has just one count. The chain recombines TRBV20-1 with TRBJ2-3; perhaps TRBD1 as D (6 bases). The length of the CDR3 is 12 residues. Germline V lookup: CDR1 DFQATT, CDR2 SNEGSKA (reference sequence). V gave up 6 bases and J gave up 8 bases, with 15 bases separating them. This chain's CDR3 is CSARKEGGTQYF. For the CDR3, the DNA is TGCAGTGCAAGGAAGGAAGGGGGTACGCAGTATTTT.

CDR3 bases: TGTGCCAGCAGAAATCCCCCGGCAGATACGCAGTATTTT. Encoded protein: CASRNPPADTQYF. The rearrangement links TRBV7-3 to TRBJ2-3, with unresolved D. The CDR3 extends over 13 amino acids. CDR1 SGHTA and CDR2 FQGTGA come from the germline V gene. V lost 6 bases and J lost 4, with 11 bases in between.

The gene calls are TRBV25-1 and TRBJ1-1; no clear D. This CDR3 is 14 amino acids long. From germline, CDR1 is MGHDK and CDR2 SYGVNS. V lost 3 bases and J 1 base, leaving 9 bases between the germline ends. The CDR3 spells CASSDPSANTEAFF. The CDR3 bases are TGTGCCAGCAGTGACCCTTCGGCGAACACTGAAGCTTTCTTT.

V gene TRBV20-1 combines with J gene TRBJ1-2; 7 nucleotides match TRBD1. Germline V gene data show CDR1 as DFQATT and CDR2 as SNEGSKA (reference sequence). Trimming at V came to 5 bases and at J to 4 bases, leaving 10 bases not matched to a gene. CDR3 size: 14 residues. DNA of the CDR3: TGCAGTGCTGCTACAGGGGATCCGACCTATGGCTACACCTTC. It encodes CSAATGDPTYGYTF.

J is TRBJ1-1 and V is TRBV29-1, with a possible D match to TRBD1 (5 bases). The CDR3 sequence is 11 residues long. The germline gives CDR1 SQVTM, CDR2 ANQGSEA. V gave up 7 bases and J gave up 0 bases, with 6 bases separating them. The CDR3 coding sequence is TGCAGCGCGACAGTGAACACTGAAGCTTTCTTT. Its protein is CSATVNTEAFF. The whole variable domain, filled in from reference TRBV29-1 and TRBJ1-1, reads SAVISQKPSRDICQRGTSLTIQCQVDSQVTMMFWYRQQPGQSLTLIATANQGSEATYESGFVIDKFPISRPNLTFSTLTVSNMSPEDSSIYLCSATVNTEAFFGQGTRLTVV.

This clonotype appeared once. The genes are TRBV6-5 and TRBJ2-7; D is uncertain. CDR3 length: 15 residues. Germline V gives CDR1 MNHEY, CDR2 SVGAGI. Trimming stripped 0 bases from V and 1 base from J, with 10 bases between. CDR3 in amino acids: CASSYSLPDSYEQYF. CDR3 sequence (DNA): TGTGCCAGCAGTTACTCGCTTCCGGATTCCTACGAGCAGTACTTC.

V is TRBV30 and J is TRBJ2-7, with a weak D call TRBD2 (6 bases). Between the trimmed V and J ends, which lost 3 bases and 2 bases, there was a span of 14 bases. The CDR3 is 14 amino acids. The germline CDR1 and CDR2 sequences are GTSNPN and SVGIG (reference sequence). CDR3 protein: CAWRPRGLAYEQYF. The CDR3 nucleotides read TGTGCCTGGAGACCCCGGGGGTTAGCCTACGAGCAGTACTTC.

V is TRBV13 and J is TRBJ1-2; 11 nucleotides match TRBD1. CDR1 PRHDT and CDR2 FYEKMQ come from the germline V gene (reference sequence). V lost 5 bases and J lost 4; bases outside the gene matches: 3. This CDR3 has 14 residues. The CDR3 loop reads CASSPGQGVYGYTF. The CDR3 DNA is TGTGCCAGCAGCCCGGGACAGGGGGTCTATGGCTACACCTTC.

The chain joins TRBV11-3 to TRBJ2-1, with no clear D. The CDR3 is 15 residues long. With 0 bases removed from V and 4 bases from J, the gap between germline ends came to 10 bases. Germline-derived CDR1 and CDR2 are SGHNT and YENEEA. The CDR3: CASSLDPPEYNEQFF. The CDR3 DNA is TGTGCCAGCAGCTTAGATCCCCCGGAATACAATGAGCAGTTCTTC.

This clonotype was seen a few times. This rearrangement joins TRBV20-1 to TRBJ2-7; D unresolved. V was trimmed by 2 bases and J by 3 bases, leaving 8 bases between them. The CDR3 loop spans 12 amino acids. Per the germline V gene, CDR1 is DFQATT and CDR2 is SNEGSKA (reference sequence). Written as DNA, the CDR3 is TGCAGTGCTAGACAGATCTTCTACGAGCAGTACTTC. Residues: CSARQIFYEQYF.

This chain joins TRBV3-1 and TRBJ2-7; no clear D gene. V was cut by 3 bases and J by 0 bases, with 9 bases left in between. This CDR3 is 14 amino acids long. The germline gives CDR1 LGHDT, CDR2 YNNKEL (reference sequence). CDR3 region: CASSQDTSSYEQYF. DNA for the CDR3: TGTGCCAGCAGCCAGGATACGAGCTCCTACGAGCAGTACTTC.

This rearrangement joins TRBV9 to TRBJ1-3, with a tentative D call TRBD1 (5 bases). V was cut by 1 base and J by 6 bases, with 11 bases left in between. The CDR3 spans 14 residues. Germline V CDR1 and CDR2: SGDLS, YYNGEE. In DNA form, the CDR3 reads TGTGCCAGCAGCGTAACCGGGGACGCAAACACCATATATTTT. Protein: CASSVTGDANTIYF.

V usage is TRBV4-1 and J usage is TRBJ1-3; the D gene is possibly TRBD1 (5 bases). Per the germline V gene, CDR1 is MGHRA and CDR2 is YSYEKL. V was clipped by 11 bases and J by 4 bases, with 12 bases between them. This CDR3 has 12 amino acids. The chain's CDR3 is CASTGLGNTIYF. The DNA of the CDR3 is TGCGCCTCCACAGGATTAGGAAACACCATATATTTT.

The V and J genes are TRBV7-3 and TRBJ2-5; 7 positions match TRBD1. The CDR3 consists of 14 residues. Per germline, CDR1 SGHTA and CDR2 FQGTGA. The junction had 2 bases not matched to a gene; V was cut back by 0 bases and J by 4 bases. The CDR3: CASSLTGTVETQYF. The CDR3 DNA reads TGTGCCAGCAGCTTAACGGGGACAGTAGAGACCCAGTACTTC.

This clonotype was detected once. This rearrangement joins TRBV7-9 to TRBJ2-5, with TRBD2 matching 11 bases. Germline CDR1 is SEHNR and CDR2 is FQNEAQ (reference sequence). With V trimmed by 5 bases and J by 5 bases, 4 bases remained unmatched. CDR3 size: 14 residues. CDR3 sequence (DNA): TGTGCCAGCAGCCTTAGCGGGGGGGCCGAGACCCAGTACTTC. Translating gives CASSLSGGAETQYF.

The rearrangement joins TRBV27 to TRBJ2-5, with D unclear. Germline CDR1 MNHEY, CDR2 SMNVEV (reference sequence). The CDR3 has 13 amino acids. Trimming removed 3 bases from V and 5 bases from J, with 10 bases in between. The CDR3, as DNA: TGTGCCAGCAGTTTGACACGAAAGGAGACCCAGTACTTC. This encodes CASSLTRKETQYF.

This sequence joins TRBV5-1 and TRBJ2-4; perhaps TRBD1 as D (6 bases). The germline CDR1 and CDR2 sequences are SGHRS and YFSETQ. The V end was cut by 4 bases, the J end by 6 bases, with 14 bases between. The CDR3 is 14 residues long. The DNA of the CDR3 is TGCGCCAGCAGCGCGGACCGAGGGGGAAACATTCAGTACTTC. This sequence encodes CASSADRGGNIQYF.

The table lists this clonotype with a few counts. The chain combines TRBV2 with TRBJ1-1, with unresolved D. Trimming pared 3 bases from V and 1 base from J, leaving 9 bases between. The CDR3 consists of 14 residues. The germline V gene encodes CDR1 SNHLY and CDR2 FYNNEI. In nucleotides, the CDR3 is TGTGCCAGCAGTGAGAACTCTCGGAACACTGAAGCTTTCTTT. Translating it yields CASSENSRNTEAFF.

V usage is TRBV9 and J usage is TRBJ2-7, with 9 bases that match TRBD2. The CDR3 sequence is 15 residues long. The V segment lost 0 bases and the J segment 5 bases; nucleotides outside the gene matches: 6. The germline V gene has CDR1 SGDLS and CDR2 YYNGEE. The CDR3 nucleotides are TGTGCCAGCAGCGTAGCTGGGACTAGCCTCCACGAGCAGTACTTC. Encoded protein: CASSVAGTSLHEQYF.

This chain joins TRBV14 and TRBJ2-1, with 7 bases matching TRBD2. CDR1 and CDR2 (germline): SGHDN, FVKESK. The trim removed 5 bases at V and 9 bases at J, leaving 1 base unmatched. The CDR3 length is 11 residues. The CDR3 DNA is TGTGCCAGCAGCAGCGGGGTTGAGCAGTTCTTC. Encoded protein: CASSSGVEQFF.

The chain links TRBV30 to TRBJ2-5, with D uncertain. This CDR3 spans 12 amino acids. The germline gives CDR1 GTSNPN, CDR2 SVGIG (reference sequence). V dropped 3 bases and J dropped 1 base, with 6 bases sitting between them. This CDR3 is CAWRLSQETQYF. The CDR3 DNA sequence: TGTGCCTGGAGACTCAGCCAAGAGACCCAGTACTTC.